In its sample, the clone carrying this T cell receptor (beta chain) was seen a few times. The TCR beta library used iRepertoire HTBI primers with Arm-PCR amplification of CDR3. Original processing notes: Identification of gene segments yielded some 61 TRBV and roughly 15 TRBJ across samples. Via MiXCR, TCRdb re-called the multiplex PCR reads, giving one row per CDR3 protein. TCRdb, rather than the study authors, made the V and J calls. The table records under 450,000 distinct CDR3 sequences, under 20% of them present only once. The time point denotes: newly diagnosed GD, antithyroid drugs for less than 3 months. PBMC RNA was the source of the TCR library. The data were taken from a study of regulatory T cells in long-lasting Graves disease. J gave up 0 bases and V 4 bases, and 19 bases lay outside the gene matches. Germline V lookup: CDR1 SGHRS, CDR2 YFSETQ. CDR3 length: 21 amino acids. These records were also assigned to another study, of T cells in Graves' hyperthyroidism and ophthalmopathy. From that second work: It was a median about 6 months before onset that the model predicted ophthalmopathy.

The sequencing here drew on peripheral blood mononuclear cells (PBMCs), taken at new diagnosis, from a patient treated with antithyroid drugs. The gene calls are TRBV5-1 and TRBJ2-2; 9 bases fit TRBD1. This clonotype was obtained from a woman younger than 30 with Graves disease. This CDR3 is CASSQGLGTGRPRANTGELFF. Here the CDR3 DNA reads TGCGCCAGCAGCCAAGGTCTCGGGACAGGGCGGCCACGAGCGAACACCGGGGAGCTGTTTTTT.